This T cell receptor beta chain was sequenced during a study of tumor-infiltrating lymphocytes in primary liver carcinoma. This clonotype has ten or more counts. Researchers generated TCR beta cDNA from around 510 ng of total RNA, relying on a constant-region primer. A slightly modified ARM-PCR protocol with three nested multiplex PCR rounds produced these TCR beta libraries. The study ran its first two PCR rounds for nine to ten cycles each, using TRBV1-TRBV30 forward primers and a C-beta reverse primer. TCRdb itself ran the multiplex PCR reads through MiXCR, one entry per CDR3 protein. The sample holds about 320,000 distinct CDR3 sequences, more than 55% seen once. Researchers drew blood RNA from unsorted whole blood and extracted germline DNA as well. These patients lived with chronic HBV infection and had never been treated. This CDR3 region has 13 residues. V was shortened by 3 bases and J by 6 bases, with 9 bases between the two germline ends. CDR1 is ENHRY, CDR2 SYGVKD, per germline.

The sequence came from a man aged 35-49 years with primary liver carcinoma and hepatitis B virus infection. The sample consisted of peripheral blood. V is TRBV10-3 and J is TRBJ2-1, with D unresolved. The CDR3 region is CAISDGPPNEQFF. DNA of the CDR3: TGTGCCATCAGTGATGGCCCCCCCAATGAGCAGTTCTTC.